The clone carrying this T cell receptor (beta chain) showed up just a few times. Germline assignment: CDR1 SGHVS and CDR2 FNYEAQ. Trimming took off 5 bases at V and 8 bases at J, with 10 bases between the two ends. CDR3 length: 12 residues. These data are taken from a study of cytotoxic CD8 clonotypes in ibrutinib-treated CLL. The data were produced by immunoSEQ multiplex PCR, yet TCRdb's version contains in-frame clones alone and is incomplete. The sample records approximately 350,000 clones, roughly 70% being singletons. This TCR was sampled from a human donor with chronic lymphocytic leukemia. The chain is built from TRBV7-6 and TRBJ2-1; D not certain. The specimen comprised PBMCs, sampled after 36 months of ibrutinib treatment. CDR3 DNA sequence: TGTGCCAGCAGCGGACCCGATCATGAGCAGTTCTTC. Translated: CASSGPDHEQFF.